The source of this TCR beta chain is a study of T-cell memory formation after mild COVID-19. Study conclusions and caveats: The study found balanced CD4/CD8 in clones contracting day 15 to 85 and a CD4+ lean in later expanders.

This clonotype was recorded a few times. The target antigen is unknown. In TCRdb, the 5' RACE reads were re-called with MiXCR into one record per CDR3 protein. The sample lists 540,000 or so distinct CDR3 sequences, around 20% occurring once. The material sequenced was PBMCs or a T cell subset sorted from them (not recorded which). This TCR derives from an adult woman who had mild COVID-19 (a few samples of this study predate the infection). Cell type and time point are not known.

CDR3 sequence (DNA): TGCAGTGCCCCCATTGGGTCCTACGAGCAGTACTTC. Translation: CSAPIGSYEQYF. V gene TRBV20-1 combines with J gene TRBJ2-7; D is unclear. The V gene lost 6 bases and the J gene lost 1 base, with 10 bases spanning the gap. Looked up from germline, CDR1 is DFQATT and CDR2 is SNEGSKA (reference sequence). The CDR3 runs 12 residues.